This T cell receptor (beta chain) was found in a study of early T cells in non-severe SARS-CoV-2 infection. On the study more broadly: The study sequenced bulk RNA from unsorted whole blood, with chains unpaired. Study-level findings and limits: VDJdb matches were skewed toward anti-spike CD8 T cell responses.

Unique molecular identifiers (one per individual cDNA molecule) were attached. TCRdb recomputed calls from the 5' RACE reads with MiXCR, one row per CDR3 protein. The profile shows about 50,000 distinct CDR3 sequences, around 10% of them singletons. V shed 3 bases and J shed 4 bases, with 10 bases lying between them. The CDR3 is 13 amino acids. As for this clonotype: Its antigen is unknown.

The genes are TRBV12-3 or TRBV12-4 and TRBJ2-7; possible D gene TRBD2, 7 bases. Sequencing used whole blood, obtained at baseline. This receptor was obtained from an adult who was a healthcare worker with PCR-confirmed SARS-CoV-2 infection or an uninfected control (not recorded which). In DNA, the CDR3 is TGTGCCAGCAGTTTGGGGGGGCTTTACGAGCAGTACTTC. It yields the protein CASSLGGLYEQYF.